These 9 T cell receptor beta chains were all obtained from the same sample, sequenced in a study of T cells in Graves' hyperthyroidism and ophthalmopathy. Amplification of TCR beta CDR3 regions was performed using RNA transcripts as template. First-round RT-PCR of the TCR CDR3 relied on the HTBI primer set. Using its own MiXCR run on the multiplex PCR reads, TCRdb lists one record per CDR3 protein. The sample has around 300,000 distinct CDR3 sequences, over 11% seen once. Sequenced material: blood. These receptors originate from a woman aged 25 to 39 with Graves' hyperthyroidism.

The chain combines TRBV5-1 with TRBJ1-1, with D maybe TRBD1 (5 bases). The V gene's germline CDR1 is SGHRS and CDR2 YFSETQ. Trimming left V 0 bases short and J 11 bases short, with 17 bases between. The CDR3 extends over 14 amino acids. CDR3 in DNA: TGCGCCAGCAGCTTGGGAGTACGGGGCTCTGGGGCTTTCTTT. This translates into CASSLGVRGSGAFF.

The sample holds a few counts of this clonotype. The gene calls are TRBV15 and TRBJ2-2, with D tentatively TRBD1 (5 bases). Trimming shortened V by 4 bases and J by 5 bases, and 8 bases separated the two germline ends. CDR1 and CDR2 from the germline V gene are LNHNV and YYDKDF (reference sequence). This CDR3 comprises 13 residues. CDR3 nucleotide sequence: TGTGCCACCAGCACAGGGCGGACCGGGGAGCTGTTTTTT. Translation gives CATSTGRTGELFF.

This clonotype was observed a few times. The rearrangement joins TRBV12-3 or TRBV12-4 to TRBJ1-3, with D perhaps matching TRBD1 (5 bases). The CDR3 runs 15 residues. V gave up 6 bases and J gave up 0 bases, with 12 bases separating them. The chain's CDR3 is CASSPEGSSGNTIYF. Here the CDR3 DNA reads TGTGCCAGCAGCCCCGAGGGGAGCTCTGGAAACACCATATATTTT.

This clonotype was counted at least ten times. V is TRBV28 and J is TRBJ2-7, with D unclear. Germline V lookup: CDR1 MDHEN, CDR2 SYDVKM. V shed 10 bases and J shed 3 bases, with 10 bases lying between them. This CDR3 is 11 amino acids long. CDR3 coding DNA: TGTGCCACCTCCGGGTTCTACGAGCAGTACTTC. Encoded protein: CATSGFYEQYF.

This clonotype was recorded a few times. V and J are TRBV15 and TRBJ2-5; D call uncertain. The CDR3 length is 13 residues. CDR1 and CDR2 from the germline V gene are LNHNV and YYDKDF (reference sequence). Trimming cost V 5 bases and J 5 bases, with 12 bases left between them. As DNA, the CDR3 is TGTGCCACCAGCCCCTCCTCCAGGGAGACCCAGTACTTC. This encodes CATSPSSRETQYF.

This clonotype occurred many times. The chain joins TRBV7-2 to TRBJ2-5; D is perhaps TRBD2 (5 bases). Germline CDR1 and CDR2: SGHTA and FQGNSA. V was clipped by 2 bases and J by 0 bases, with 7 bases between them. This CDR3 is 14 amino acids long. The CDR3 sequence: CASSLSRDQETQYF. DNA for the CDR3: TGTGCCAGCAGCTTATCGCGGGACCAAGAGACCCAGTACTTC.

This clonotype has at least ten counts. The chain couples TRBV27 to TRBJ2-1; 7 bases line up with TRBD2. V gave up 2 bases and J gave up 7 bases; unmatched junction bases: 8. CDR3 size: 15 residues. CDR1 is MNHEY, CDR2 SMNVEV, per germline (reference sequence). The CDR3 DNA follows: TGTGCCAGCAGTTTACCCTCAGCGGGGAGAAATGAGCAGTTCTTC. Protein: CASSLPSAGRNEQFF.

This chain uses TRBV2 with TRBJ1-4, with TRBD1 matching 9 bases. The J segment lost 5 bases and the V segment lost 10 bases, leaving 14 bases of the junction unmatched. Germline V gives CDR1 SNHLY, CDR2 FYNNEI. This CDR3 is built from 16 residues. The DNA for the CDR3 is TGTGCCACCGCCCGGGACAGGGTCCGAGACAATGAAAAACTGTTTTTT. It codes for CATARDRVRDNEKLFF.

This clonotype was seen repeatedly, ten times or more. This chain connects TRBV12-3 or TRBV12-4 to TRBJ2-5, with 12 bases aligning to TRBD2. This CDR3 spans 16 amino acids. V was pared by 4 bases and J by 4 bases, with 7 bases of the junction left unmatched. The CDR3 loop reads CASSSPSGGGGETQYF. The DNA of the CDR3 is TGTGCCAGCAGTTCCCCTAGCGGGGGGGGTGGAGAGACCCAGTACTTC.